The 22 T cell receptor beta chains presented below share a single source sample, sequenced in a study of cytomegalovirus exposure and HLA in healthy donors. This PCR relied on a set of 60 Vbeta primers and 13 Jbeta primers. Using immunoSEQ multiplex PCR, the repertoire was profiled, and TCRdb retains in-frame clones only, with some absent. This sample has about 150,000 clones; about 80% occur once, and the top ten carry approximately 15%. The sample was PBMCs. These TCRs come from a woman aged 40 to 49 in good health and CMV-seronegative.

This clone was seen a handful of times. This CDR3 is CASSNLGNQPQHF. The CDR3, as DNA: TGTGCCAGTAGTAATTTAGGCAATCAGCCCCAGCATTTT. V and J are TRBV19 and TRBJ1-5; the D is unclear. CDR3 length equals 13 residues. V shed 4 bases and J shed 2 bases, with 6 bases lying between them. Germline CDR1 is LNHDA and CDR2 is SQIVND (reference sequence).

The chain employs TRBV19 and TRBJ1-1; D gene unclear. CDR1 and CDR2 (germline): LNHDA, SQIVND (reference sequence). V was cut by 2 bases and J by 0 bases, with 7 bases left in between. The CDR3 has 14 residues. The CDR3 DNA reads TGTGCCAGTAGTATACAGGTGATGAACACTGAAGCTTTCTTT. Protein product: CASSIQVMNTEAFF.

The chain links TRBV6-1 to TRBJ2-4, with 7 bases that match TRBD1. Germline V gene lookup returns CDR1 MNHNS and CDR2 SASEGT. J was trimmed by 8 bases and V by 6 bases; bases with no gene match: 4. The CDR3 covers 12 residues. CDR3 loop: CASRFQGDIQYF. CDR3 DNA sequence: TGTGCCAGCAGGTTTCAGGGGGACATTCAGTACTTC.

The V call is TRBV19, the J call TRBJ2-1; 8 bases map to TRBD2. The CDR3 consists of 14 residues. Trimming at V came to 4 bases and at J to 10 bases, leaving 9 bases not matched to a gene. Per germline, CDR1 LNHDA and CDR2 SQIVND (reference sequence). The CDR3 region is CASSTPGGPQEQFF. The DNA for the CDR3 is TGTGCCAGTAGTACCCCGGGGGGGCCGCAGGAGCAGTTCTTC.

This clone was picked up one time. The V call is TRBV28, the J call TRBJ2-5; D gene unclear. The V end was cut by 6 bases, the J end by 3 bases, with 14 bases between. The CDR3 sequence is 14 residues long. The V gene's germline CDR1 is MDHEN and CDR2 SYDVKM. CDR3 in amino acids: CASRHPPLKETQYF. In DNA form, the CDR3 reads TGTGCCAGCAGACATCCCCCCTTAAAAGAGACCCAGTACTTC.

This clone was detected only once. The CDR3 loop is CASSPGQTPLEQYF. The CDR3 DNA sequence: TGTGCCAGTAGTCCGGGACAGACCCCCCTCGAGCAGTACTTC. The chain combines TRBV19 with TRBJ2-5; 7 nucleotides match TRBD1. The J call may be faulty, since TRBJ2-7 better matches the DNA end. The germline CDR1 and CDR2 sequences are LNHDA and SQIVND (reference sequence). The CDR3 loop spans 14 amino acids.

This chain connects TRBV2 to TRBJ2-1; 7 nucleotides align to TRBD1. J lost 4 bases, V lost 6 bases, and 9 bases had no gene match. This CDR3 comprises 15 residues. Germline lookup yields CDR1 SNHLY and CDR2 FYNNEI. The CDR3 DNA reads TGTGCCAGCAGGCTCCGGGACAGAGAATACAATGAGCAGTTCTTC. Protein sequence: CASRLRDREYNEQFF.

The chain has TRBV28 and TRBJ2-1; TRBD2 matches 13 bases. CDR1 is MDHEN and CDR2 is SYDVKM in the germline V gene. Losses at the gene ends were 4 bases for V and 4 bases for J; bases not matched to a gene: 4. This CDR3 has 16 residues. The CDR3 nucleotides are TGTGCCAGCAGTTCTACTAGCGGGGGGGGGTACAATGAGCAGTTCTTC. Translated, it gives CASSSTSGGGYNEQFF.

This clone was detected only once. The genes are TRBV10-2 and TRBJ2-5; 10 bases agree with TRBD1. The DNA matches TRBJ2-7 better at its end, which makes the J call doubtful. CDR1 is WSHSY and CDR2 is SAAADI in the germline V gene. The CDR3 length is 15 residues. The CDR3 is CASTRGLGQGYEQYF. CDR3 DNA sequence: TGCGCCAGCACCAGAGGGTTGGGACAGGGGTACGAGCAGTACTTC.

This clone has a handful of counts. The junction and the germline gene differ at one end; a read error may be behind it. Other nucleotide sequences in the sample specify the same CDR3. The J gene is TRBJ2-4, the V gene TRBV7-9; D gene uncertain. The germline gives CDR1 SEHNR, CDR2 FQNEAQ (reference sequence). There are 10 residues in the CDR3. CDR3 in amino acids: CASSPPLGYF. CDR3 DNA: TGTGCTAGCAGCCCCCCTCTCGGGTACTTC.

This chain connects TRBV11-2 to TRBJ1-6; no reliable D call. The CDR3 length is 15 residues. V was shortened by 0 bases and J by 8 bases, with 11 bases between the two germline ends. CDR1 is SGHAT, CDR2 FQNNGV, per germline. The CDR3 DNA reads as TGTGCCAGCAGCTTAGAGGCGGCGAACTATTCACCCCTCCACTTT. It encodes CASSLEAANYSPLHF.

The chain links TRBV27 to TRBJ2-3; D gene ambiguous. The germline CDR1 and CDR2 sequences are MNHEY and SMNVEV (reference sequence). The V and J ends lost 5 bases and 11 bases respectively, with 17 bases between them. CDR3 length: 13 residues. The CDR3 DNA reads TGTGCCAGCAGTCCATCGACCGGAGCTCGGCAGTATTTT. Its translation: CASSPSTGARQYF.

V and J are TRBV6-1 and TRBJ2-1; D ambiguous. With 4 bases removed from V and 0 bases from J, the gap between germline ends came to 10 bases. The CDR3 runs to 15 residues. Germline values: CDR1 MNHNS, CDR2 SASEGT. CDR3 sequence reads: CASSGRGSSYNEQFF. The CDR3 DNA reads as TGTGCCAGCAGTGGACGAGGAAGCTCCTACAATGAGCAGTTCTTC.

This clone was recorded a few times. The J gene is TRBJ2-7, the V gene TRBV5-1; possibly TRBD2 for D (5 bases). V was cut by 2 bases and J by 4 bases, with 10 bases left in between. The CDR3 spans 13 residues. CDR1 and CDR2 from the germline V gene are SGHRS and YFSETQ. As DNA, the CDR3 is TGCGCCAGCAGCTTTGGACTCTTGTACGAGCAGTACTTC. This translates into CASSFGLLYEQYF.

In its sample, this clone was seen a few times. The CDR3 region has the DNA TGTGCCTGGAGTGAAGAGAGGGGGAATGAGCAGTTCTTC. This sequence encodes CAWSEERGNEQFF. The rearrangement uses TRBV30 and TRBJ2-1, with a tentative D call TRBD1 (6 bases). Germline assignment: CDR1 GTSNPN and CDR2 SVGIG (reference sequence). CDR3 length: 13 residues. V lost 1 base, J lost 7 bases, and 11 bases lay in between. The complete variable domain, with remaining parts taken from reference TRBV30 and TRBJ2-1, reads SQTIHQWPATLVQPVGSPLSLECTVEGTSNPNLYWYRQAAGRGLQLLFYSVGIGQISSEVPQNLSASRPQDRQFILSSKKLLLSDSGFYLCAWSEERGNEQFFGPGTRLTVL.

DNA for the CDR3: TGTGCCAGCGGACGGGGGTCCTACAATGAGCAGTTCTTC. Translation: CASGRGSYNEQFF. The V gene is TRBV19, the J gene TRBJ2-1, with D maybe TRBD2 (6 bases). Germline V lookup: CDR1 LNHDA, CDR2 SQIVND (reference sequence). This CDR3 comprises 13 residues. V lost 9 bases, J lost 1 base, and 10 bases lay in between.

The CDR3 nucleotides are TGCGCCAGCAGCGCTGGGCTGACACCCACCGGGGAGCTGTTTTTT. Translating it yields CASSAGLTPTGELFF. The rearrangement joins TRBV5-1 to TRBJ2-2; D is undetermined. The CDR3 consists of 15 residues. Trimming pared 4 bases from V and 4 bases from J, leaving 14 bases between. CDR1 is SGHRS, CDR2 YFSETQ, per germline.

This clone was observed a few times. The V call is TRBV29-1, the J call TRBJ2-7; 8 positions agree with TRBD1. The germline V gene has CDR1 SQVTM and CDR2 ANQGSEA. The CDR3 covers 13 residues. The trim removed 6 bases at V and 3 bases at J, leaving 7 bases unmatched. Here the CDR3 reads CSVLTGEDYEQYF. CDR3 nucleotide sequence: TGCAGCGTCCTGACAGGGGAGGACTACGAGCAGTACTTC.

This rearrangement joins TRBV5-4 to TRBJ2-3, with D unresolved. The CDR3 covers 15 residues. V was pared by 4 bases and J by 2 bases, with 14 bases between. Per germline, CDR1 SGHNT and CDR2 YYREEE (reference sequence). The DNA for the CDR3 is TGTGCCAGCAGCCCCGAGCTGATTCTCACAGATACGCAGTATTTT. Translation gives CASSPELILTDTQYF. Full variable domain (missing parts from reference TRBV5-4 and TRBJ2-3): ETGVTQSPTHLIKTRGQQVTLRCSSQSGHNTVSWYQQALGQGPQFIFQYYREEENGRGNFPPRFSGLQFPNYSSELNVNALELDDSALYLCASSPELILTDTQYFGPGTRLTVL.

This clone has only a few counts. This chain links TRBV28 with TRBJ1-2, with TRBD1 matching 10 bases. CDR3 length: 17 amino acids. Per germline, CDR1 MDHEN and CDR2 SYDVKM. The V and J ends lost 3 bases and 8 bases, in that order; junction bases with no gene match: 15. CDR3 DNA: TGTGCCAGCAGTTTGACCGGGACAGGGGTCGATATTGGGGGCTACACCTTC. It specifies CASSLTGTGVDIGGYTF.

The CDR3 nucleotides are TGTGCCAGCAGTGAATTGAAGGGACTTAAGAACACTGAAGCTTTCTTT. It codes for CASSELKGLKNTEAFF. The chain is built from TRBV6-1 and TRBJ1-1; D perhaps matches TRBD1 (5 bases). The germline gives CDR1 MNHNS, CDR2 SASEGT. This CDR3 is 16 amino acids long. Trimming left V 2 bases short and J 1 base short, with 14 bases between.

This clone was seen once. The chain joins TRBV5-1 to TRBJ1-2; TRBD1 aligns across 7 bases. Germline trimming cut 0 bases from V and 4 bases from J; bases unmatched to any gene: 6. The CDR3 is 15 residues long. Germline CDR1 is SGHRS and CDR2 is YFSETQ. CDR3: CASSLESGQLYGYTF. DNA of the CDR3: TGCGCCAGCAGCTTGGAATCGGGACAGCTCTATGGCTACACCTTC. The variable domain in full, with the rest retrieved from reference TRBV5-1 and TRBJ1-2, is KAGVTQTPRYLIKTRGQQVTLSCSPISGHRSVSWYQQTPGQGLQFLFEYFSETQRNKGNFPGRFSGRQFSNSRSEMNVSTLELGDSALYLCASSLESGQLYGYTFGSGTRLTVV.